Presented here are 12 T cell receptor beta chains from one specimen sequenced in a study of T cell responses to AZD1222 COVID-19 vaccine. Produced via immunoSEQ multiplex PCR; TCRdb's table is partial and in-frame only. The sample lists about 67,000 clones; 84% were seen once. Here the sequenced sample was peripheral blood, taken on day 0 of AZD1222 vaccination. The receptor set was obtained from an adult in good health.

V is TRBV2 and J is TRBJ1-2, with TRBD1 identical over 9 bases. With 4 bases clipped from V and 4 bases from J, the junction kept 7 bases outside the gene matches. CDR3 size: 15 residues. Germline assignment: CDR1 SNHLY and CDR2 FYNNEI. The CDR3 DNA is TGTGCCAGCAGTGTACCCTACAGGGGGCTCTATGGCTACACCTTC. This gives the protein CASSVPYRGLYGYTF.

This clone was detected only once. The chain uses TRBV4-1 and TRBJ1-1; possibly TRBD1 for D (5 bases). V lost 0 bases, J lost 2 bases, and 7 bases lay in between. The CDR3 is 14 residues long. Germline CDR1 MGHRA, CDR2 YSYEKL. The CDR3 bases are TGCGCCAGCAGCCAAGATCAGGGCAACACTGAAGCTTTCTTT. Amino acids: CASSQDQGNTEAFF.

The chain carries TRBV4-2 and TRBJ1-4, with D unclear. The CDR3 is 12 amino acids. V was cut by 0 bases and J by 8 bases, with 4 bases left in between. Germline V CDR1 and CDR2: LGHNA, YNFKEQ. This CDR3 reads CASSQDTEKLFF. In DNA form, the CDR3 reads TGTGCCAGCAGCCAAGATACGGAAAAACTGTTTTTT.

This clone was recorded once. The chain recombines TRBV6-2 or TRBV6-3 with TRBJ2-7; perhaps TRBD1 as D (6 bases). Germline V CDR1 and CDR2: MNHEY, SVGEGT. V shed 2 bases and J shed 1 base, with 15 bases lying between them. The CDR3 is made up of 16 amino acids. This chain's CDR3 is CASSYGQGLGSYEQYF. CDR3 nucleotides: TGTGCCAGCAGTTACGGTCAGGGGCTCGGGTCCTACGAGCAGTACTTC.

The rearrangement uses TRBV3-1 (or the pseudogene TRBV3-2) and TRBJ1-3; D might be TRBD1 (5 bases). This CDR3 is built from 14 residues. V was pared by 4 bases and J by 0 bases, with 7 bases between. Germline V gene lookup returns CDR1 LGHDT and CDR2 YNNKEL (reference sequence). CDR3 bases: TGTGCCAGCAGCCGACAGAACTCTGGAAACACCATATATTTT. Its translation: CASSRQNSGNTIYF.

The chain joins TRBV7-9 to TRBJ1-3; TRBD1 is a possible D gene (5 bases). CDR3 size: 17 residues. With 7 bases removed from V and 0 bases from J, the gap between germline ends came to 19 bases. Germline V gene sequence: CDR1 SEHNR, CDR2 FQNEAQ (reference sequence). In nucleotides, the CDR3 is TGTGCCAGCAACTCGCCCGCTCCAGGGCCCTCTGGAAACACCATATATTTT. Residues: CASNSPAPGPSGNTIYF.

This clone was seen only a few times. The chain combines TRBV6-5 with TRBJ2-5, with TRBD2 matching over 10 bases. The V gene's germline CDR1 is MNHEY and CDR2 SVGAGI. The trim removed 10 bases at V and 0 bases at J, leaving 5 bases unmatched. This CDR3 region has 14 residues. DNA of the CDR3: TGTGCCACCAAAGCGGGAGGGAACCAAGAGACCCAGTACTTC. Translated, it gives CATKAGGNQETQYF.

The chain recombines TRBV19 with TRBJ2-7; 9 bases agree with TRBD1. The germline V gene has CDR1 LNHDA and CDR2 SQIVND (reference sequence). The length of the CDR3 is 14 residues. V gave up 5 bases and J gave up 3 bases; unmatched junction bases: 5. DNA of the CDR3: TGTGCCAGTAGTCCCAGACAGGGGGACTACGAGCAGTACTTC. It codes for CASSPRQGDYEQYF.

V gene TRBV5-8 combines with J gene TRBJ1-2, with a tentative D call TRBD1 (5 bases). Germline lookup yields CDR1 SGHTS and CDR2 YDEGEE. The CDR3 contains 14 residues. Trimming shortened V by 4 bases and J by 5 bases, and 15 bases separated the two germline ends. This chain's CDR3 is CASSHTGREYGYTF. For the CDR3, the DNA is TGTGCCAGCAGCCATACGGGACGCGAATATGGCTACACCTTC.

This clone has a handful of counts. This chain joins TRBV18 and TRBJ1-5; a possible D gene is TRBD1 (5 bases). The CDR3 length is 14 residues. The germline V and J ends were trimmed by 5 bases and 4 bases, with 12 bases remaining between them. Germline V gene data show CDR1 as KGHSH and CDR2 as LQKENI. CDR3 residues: CASSSGGDNQPQHF. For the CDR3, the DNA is TGTGCCAGCTCAAGCGGGGGGGATAATCAGCCCCAGCATTTT.

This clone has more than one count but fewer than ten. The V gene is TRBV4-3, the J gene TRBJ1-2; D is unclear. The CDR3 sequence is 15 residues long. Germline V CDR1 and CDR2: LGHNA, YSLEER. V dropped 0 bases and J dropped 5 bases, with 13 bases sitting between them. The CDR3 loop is CASSQDALDFYGYTF. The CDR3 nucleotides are TGCGCCAGCAGCCAAGATGCCCTGGACTTTTATGGCTACACCTTC.

CDR3 residues: CASSSGAGVTGELFF. The CDR3 DNA reads as TGTGCCAGTAGCAGTGGGGCGGGGGTGACCGGGGAGCTGTTTTTT. The J gene is TRBJ2-2, the V gene TRBV19; 7 nucleotides match TRBD2. This CDR3 is built from 15 residues. Per germline, CDR1 LNHDA and CDR2 SQIVND (reference sequence). After removal of 6 bases from V and 5 bases from J, the junction contained 9 bases not matched to a gene.